The 32 T cell receptor beta chains below come from one sample, sequenced in a study of cytomegalovirus exposure and HLA in healthy donors. Primers included in the PCR were 60 Vbeta and 13 Jbeta primers. Using immunoSEQ multiplex PCR, the repertoire was profiled, and TCRdb retains in-frame clones only, with some absent. The table lists about 280,000 clones, around 90% of them singletons. The sample consisted of PBMCs. These receptors were collected from a woman younger than 35 in good health and CMV-seronegative.

This rearrangement joins TRBV19 to TRBJ2-2; 10 nucleotides align to TRBD1. The V segment lost 4 bases and the J segment 8 bases; nucleotides outside the gene matches: 10. Germline V gene data show CDR1 as LNHDA and CDR2 as SQIVND (reference sequence). The CDR3 runs to 16 residues. CDR3 nucleotide sequence: TGTGCCAGTAGTACAGGGACAGGGGCTTCCGGGGGGGAGCTGTTTTTT. This encodes CASSTGTGASGGELFF.

The rearrangement uses TRBV7-6 and TRBJ1-4; TRBD1 matches 10 bases. Trimming removed 4 bases from V and 6 bases from J; junction bases left unmatched: 5. This CDR3 has 15 amino acids. CDR1 SGHVS and CDR2 FNYEAQ come from the germline V gene. CDR3 sequence reads: CASSSRQGAYEKLFF. CDR3 DNA sequence: TGTGCCAGCAGCTCGAGACAGGGGGCGTATGAAAAACTGTTTTTT.

J is TRBJ2-3 and V is TRBV10-3, with D possibly TRBD1 on 6 matching bases. The CDR3 covers 17 residues. Trimming cost V 6 bases and J 2 bases, with 21 bases left between them. CDR1 is ENHRY and CDR2 is SYGVKD in the germline V gene. CDR3 in amino acids: CAIRPTTGTSFTDTQYF. CDR3 nucleotide sequence: TGTGCCATCAGACCCACAACAGGGACCTCTTTCACAGATACGCAGTATTTT.

This clone was detected once. The chain recombines TRBV30 with TRBJ1-5; D gene unclear. CDR3 length: 13 amino acids. From germline, CDR1 is GTSNPN and CDR2 SVGIG (reference sequence). V gave up 1 base and J gave up 1 base, with 5 bases separating them. Here the CDR3 reads CAWSDQSNQPQHF. Written as DNA, the CDR3 is TGTGCCTGGAGTGATCAAAGCAATCAGCCCCAGCATTTT.

The chain links TRBV5-4 to TRBJ2-5; 7 bases agree with TRBD2. Germline CDR1 SGHNT, CDR2 YYREEE (reference sequence). The junction had 8 bases not matched to a gene; V was cut back by 4 bases and J by 2 bases. The CDR3 totals 15 residues. In DNA form, the CDR3 reads TGTGCCAGCAGCCGACTTTTGGGGGGGCAAGAGACCCAGTACTTC. Protein sequence: CASSRLLGGQETQYF.

This clone is a singleton in its sample. The rearrangement joins TRBV4-1 to TRBJ2-1; weak D call: TRBD2 (6 bases). V lost 4 bases to trimming and J lost 7 bases, with 8 bases between them. Looked up from germline, CDR1 is MGHRA and CDR2 is YSYEKL. The CDR3 extends over 12 amino acids. CDR3 in amino acids: CASSLRGNEQFF. CDR3 nucleotides: TGCGCCAGCAGCCTCCGGGGGAATGAGCAGTTCTTC.

The rearrangement joins TRBV2 to TRBJ1-5; 7 positions match TRBD1. The V gene's germline CDR1 is SNHLY and CDR2 FYNNEI. The ends lost 6 bases at V and 0 bases at J; junction bases unmatched: 5. The CDR3 is 15 residues long. As DNA, the CDR3 is TGTGCCAGCAGGGTGACAGGGTATAGCAATCAGCCCCAGCATTTT. Amino acids: CASRVTGYSNQPQHF.

This clone was counted a single time. The V and J genes are TRBV7-9 and TRBJ2-7; TRBD1 matches at 9 bases. The CDR3 extends over 15 amino acids. From germline, CDR1 is SEHNR and CDR2 FQNEAQ (reference sequence). J was trimmed by 5 bases and V by 2 bases; bases with no gene match: 7. CDR3 in amino acids: CASSLYRGREDEQYF. CDR3 bases: TGTGCCAGCAGCTTATACAGGGGGCGTGAAGACGAGCAGTACTTC.

The V gene is TRBV6-6, the J gene TRBJ2-7, with 11 bases aligning to TRBD2. Germline V gene lookup returns CDR1 MNHNY and CDR2 SVGAGI (reference sequence). J gave up 4 bases and V 1 base, and 6 bases lay outside the gene matches. The CDR3 has 16 amino acids. The CDR3 region is CASSYFGTSGGYEQYF. The CDR3 DNA reads as TGTGCCAGCAGTTACTTTGGCACTAGCGGGGGTTACGAGCAGTACTTC.

Only one count was recorded for this clone. This sequence joins TRBV7-6 and TRBJ1-1; D may be TRBD1 (6 bases). The CDR3 is 15 residues long. Trimming removed 0 bases at V and 2 bases at J, with 10 bases between. The germline gives CDR1 SGHVS, CDR2 FNYEAQ. CDR3 DNA sequence: TGTGCCAGCAGCTTAGCAGGGGGTCCAAACACTGAAGCTTTCTTT. This sequence encodes CASSLAGGPNTEAFF.

J is TRBJ2-5 and V is TRBV5-1; TRBD2 might be the D (5 bases). Germline CDR1 SGHRS, CDR2 YFSETQ. Trimming took off 0 bases at V and 2 bases at J, with 8 bases between the two ends. The CDR3 is made up of 14 amino acids. CDR3 DNA sequence: TGCGCCAGCAGCTTGGCGGGGATACAAGAGACCCAGTACTTC. It translates to CASSLAGIQETQYF.

This rearrangement joins TRBV27 to TRBJ2-5; 11 bases match TRBD2. The end of the DNA fits TRBJ2-7 better, so the J call may be wrong. Looked up from germline, CDR1 is MNHEY and CDR2 is SMNVEV (reference sequence). The CDR3 is 16 residues long. The CDR3 spells CASSLSGGAGTNEQYF. The CDR3 DNA follows: TGTGCCAGCAGTCTTAGCGGGGGGGCCGGTACCAACGAGCAGTACTTC.

This chain links TRBV15 with TRBJ1-4; D unclear. CDR3 size: 13 residues. Between the trimmed V and J ends, which lost 0 bases and 8 bases, there was a span of 7 bases. From germline, CDR1 is LNHNV and CDR2 YYDKDF (reference sequence). This CDR3 is CATSRDSLEKLFF. DNA of the CDR3: TGTGCCACCAGCAGAGATTCCCTGGAAAAACTGTTTTTT.

The chain joins TRBV6-5 to TRBJ2-7; TRBD2 is a possible D gene (6 bases). Germline V gene sequence: CDR1 MNHEY, CDR2 SVGAGI. V lost 6 bases and J lost 7, with 19 bases in between. The CDR3 runs to 14 residues. Written as DNA, the CDR3 is TGTGCCAGCAGCCATTACGCGGGACGGAAAGAGCAGTACTTC. This sequence encodes CASSHYAGRKEQYF.

V and J are TRBV2 and TRBJ1-2; D is uncertain. V lost 7 bases and J lost 4, with 19 bases in between. Germline V gene lookup returns CDR1 SNHLY and CDR2 FYNNEI. This CDR3 contains 15 residues. The CDR3: CASILYPTGGYGYTF. The CDR3 DNA is TGTGCCAGCATCCTATATCCCACCGGTGGCTATGGCTACACCTTC.

The genes are TRBV29-1 and TRBJ2-1; 11 bases are a match to TRBD2. There are 14 residues in the CDR3. The ends lost 6 bases at V and 7 bases at J; junction bases unmatched: 8. Germline loops: CDR1 SQVTM, CDR2 ANQGSEA. CDR3 sequence (DNA): TGCAGCGTCCTGGGTCTAGCGGGGGGTAATGAGCAGTTCTTC. It specifies CSVLGLAGGNEQFF.

V is TRBV11-2 and J is TRBJ2-1, with 10 bases that match TRBD1. Germline V gene sequence: CDR1 SGHAT, CDR2 FQNNGV. Trimming took 2 bases from V and 7 from J; bases not matched to a gene: 8. The CDR3 has 16 residues. CDR3 in amino acids: CASSLFPDRGQNEQFF. In DNA, the CDR3 is TGTGCCAGCAGCTTATTCCCAGACAGGGGGCAAAATGAGCAGTTCTTC.

A single count supports this clone. The chain recombines TRBV9 with TRBJ2-1, with D possibly TRBD1 on 6 matching bases. Germline CDR1 and CDR2: SGDLS and YYNGEE. This CDR3 is 18 amino acids long. V was pared by 3 bases and J by 0 bases, with 19 bases between. The CDR3 region has the DNA TGTGCCAGCAGCGGAACTGGGGGTGGGGGCCTCTCCTACAATGAGCAGTTCTTC. Its protein product is CASSGTGGGGLSYNEQFF. The complete variable domain, with remaining parts taken from reference TRBV9 and TRBJ2-1, reads DSGVTQTPKHLITATGQRVTLRCSPRSGDLSVYWYQQSLDQGLQFLIQYYNGEERAKGNILERFSAQQFPDLHSELNLSSLELGDSALYFCASSGTGGGGLSYNEQFFGPGTRLTVL.

This chain links TRBV7-8 with TRBJ2-5; D is perhaps TRBD2 (5 bases). The CDR3 sequence is 12 residues long. With 5 bases removed from V and 5 bases from J, the gap between germline ends came to 9 bases. CDR1 and CDR2 from the germline V gene are SGHVS and FQNEAQ. The CDR3 loop reads CASSPGEETQYF. The DNA for the CDR3 is TGTGCCAGCAGCCCCGGGGAGGAGACCCAGTACTTC.

The gene calls are TRBV14 and TRBJ1-1; no definite D call. The ends were cut back, 3 bases at V and 0 bases at J, with 5 bases in the middle. The CDR3 has 13 residues. The germline gives CDR1 SGHDN, CDR2 FVKESK. CDR3 sequence: CASSQTLNTEAFF. The CDR3 DNA is TGTGCCAGCAGCCAGACTCTGAACACTGAAGCTTTCTTT.

V is TRBV5-4 and J is TRBJ1-2; D is perhaps TRBD1 (5 bases). CDR3 length: 14 amino acids. Germline values: CDR1 SGHNT, CDR2 YYREEE (reference sequence). The V end lost 2 bases, the J end lost 4 bases, and 12 bases lay between the germline ends. CDR3 sequence: CASSLPTDLYGYTF. CDR3 in DNA: TGTGCCAGCAGCTTACCGACAGACCTCTATGGCTACACCTTC.

The chain employs TRBV5-1 and TRBJ2-5; possible D gene TRBD1, 6 bases. The end of the DNA fits TRBJ2-7 better, so the J call may be wrong. Germline V gene sequence: CDR1 SGHRS, CDR2 YFSETQ. The CDR3 is 14 amino acids. The CDR3 loop reads CASSLVGATYEQYF. Written as DNA, the CDR3 is TGCGCCAGCAGCTTGGTGGGGGCCACCTACGAGCAGTACTTC.

This clone was counted once. J is TRBJ2-7 and V is TRBV11-2, with D uncertain. Germline lookup yields CDR1 SGHAT and CDR2 FQNNGV. The CDR3 has 17 amino acids. Trimming left V 3 bases short and J 3 bases short, with 21 bases between. CDR3 sequence: CASSFRPDTHIFYEQYF. The CDR3 DNA follows: TGTGCCAGCAGCTTTCGCCCCGACACACACATCTTCTACGAGCAGTACTTC.

This chain uses TRBV19 with TRBJ1-5; D might be TRBD1 (5 bases). The germline V gene encodes CDR1 LNHDA and CDR2 SQIVND (reference sequence). This CDR3 spans 16 amino acids. Deletions cut 0 bases from V and 6 bases from J, with 15 bases between. CDR3 DNA: TGTGCCAGTAGTATAGAAAGGGAAGGACAAGTTCAGCCCCAGCATTTT. It translates to CASSIEREGQVQPQHF.

The chain has TRBV12-5 and TRBJ1-6; tentatively, D is TRBD1 (5 bases). The germline CDR1 and CDR2 sequences are LGHNT and FRNRAP. Trimming shortened V by 6 bases and J by 10 bases, and 16 bases separated the two germline ends. This CDR3 comprises 14 residues. The CDR3 sequence is CASGPTAAGSPLHF. The CDR3 DNA reads as TGTGCTAGTGGCCCGACAGCGGCGGGGTCACCCCTCCACTTT.

The chain is built from TRBV11-3 and TRBJ2-1, with 11 bases aligning to TRBD2. Trimming at V came to 5 bases and at J to 9 bases, leaving 3 bases not matched to a gene. The CDR3 has 13 amino acids. In germline, CDR1 is SGHNT, CDR2 YENEEA. The CDR3 nucleotides are TGTGCCAGCAGCCTAGCGGGGGGCGGTGAGCAGTTCTTC. Encoded protein: CASSLAGGGEQFF.

The chain recombines TRBV6-5 with TRBJ1-2; D gene ambiguous. Germline V gene lookup returns CDR1 MNHEY and CDR2 SVGAGI. V dropped 8 bases and J dropped 2 bases, with 15 bases sitting between them. The CDR3 spans 14 residues. CDR3: CASQRSGTNYGYTF. CDR3 nucleotides: TGTGCCAGCCAAAGGTCGGGTACGAACTATGGCTACACCTTC.

The chain joins TRBV7-9 to TRBJ1-5; weak D call: TRBD1 (5 bases). V lost 1 base, J lost 6 bases, and 16 bases lay in between. CDR3 size: 16 residues. The germline V gene has CDR1 SEHNR and CDR2 FQNEAQ (reference sequence). CDR3 sequence: CASSLGPEGDTQPQHF. Here the CDR3 DNA reads TGTGCCAGCAGCTTAGGACCCGAAGGGGATACTCAGCCCCAGCATTTT.

CDR3 sequence reads: CASSQEGRGTYEQYF. The CDR3 bases are TGCGCCAGCAGCCAAGAGGGACGGGGGACCTACGAGCAGTACTTC. The chain carries TRBV4-1 and TRBJ2-7; possibly TRBD2 for D (6 bases). V lost 0 bases and J 2 bases, leaving 11 bases between the germline ends. The CDR3 has 15 residues. Germline V gives CDR1 MGHRA, CDR2 YSYEKL.

The chain recombines TRBV11-2 with TRBJ1-1; TRBD1 is a possible D gene (5 bases). The V and J ends lost 5 bases and 0 bases respectively, with 10 bases between them. CDR3 length equals 14 residues. Germline CDR1 and CDR2: SGHAT and FQNNGV. The CDR3 DNA reads TGTGCCAGCAGCCAATCGACAGTGAACACTGAAGCTTTCTTT. Translating gives CASSQSTVNTEAFF.

This clone appeared a single time. The chain has TRBV9 and TRBJ2-7; tentative D call: TRBD2 (7 bases). The CDR3 is 17 amino acids. Deletions cut 0 bases from V and 0 bases from J, with 16 bases between. Germline loops: CDR1 SGDLS, CDR2 YYNGEE. The CDR3 is CASSVGEGGPSSYEQYF. The CDR3 DNA sequence: TGTGCCAGCAGCGTAGGGGAGGGGGGACCGAGCTCCTACGAGCAGTACTTC.

This chain uses TRBV7-6 with TRBJ1-3; TRBD1 agrees at 7 bases. Germline V lookup: CDR1 SGHVS, CDR2 FNYEAQ. Losses at the gene ends were 1 base for V and 4 bases for J; bases not matched to a gene: 4. The CDR3 sequence is 15 residues long. The CDR3 DNA reads as TGTGCCAGCAGCTTAGGAGGGGGCAGAGGAAACACCATATATTTT. Translated, it gives CASSLGGGRGNTIYF.